This T cell receptor beta chain came from a study of T cells in localized non-small cell lung cancer. The CDR3 has 13 residues. Germline CDR1 is SEHNR and CDR2 is FQNEAQ (reference sequence). V was shortened by 5 bases and J by 3 bases, with 10 bases between the two germline ends. Assay: immunoSEQ multiplex PCR; the TCRdb copy retains only in-frame clones and omits some. The sample holds 30,000 or so clones, about nine tenths seen once. This clonotype originated in a woman aged 35 to 75 with stage I lung adenocarcinoma. This chain uses TRBV7-9 with TRBJ1-1; possible D gene TRBD1, 5 bases. The specimen comprised peripheral blood, sampled before any cancer treatment. The CDR3 DNA is TGTGCCAGCAGCACCCAGGGTTACACTGAAGCTTTCTTT. Protein: CASSTQGYTEAFF.